Following are 6 T cell receptor beta chains from one sample sequenced in a study of Ad26.COV2.S vaccination and SARS-CoV-2 variants. Repertoires were generated with immunoSEQ multiplex PCR, while TCRdb's copy carries only in-frame clones and drops some. The sample lists about 420,000 clones; 85% to 90% were seen once. Treatment indicated: about 20 received Ad26.COV2.S at low or high dose, single or two shots; 5 received placebo; per-sample allocation not given. The samples date from day 63 after the first vaccine or placebo injection. The sample here was peripheral blood, taken in a trial of Ad26.COV2.S vaccine versus placebo. These receptors were collected from a person between 18 and 60 years old who received the Ad26.COV2.S COVID-19 vaccine or a placebo.

The V and J genes are TRBV2 and TRBJ2-7, with D tentatively TRBD2 (6 bases). CDR1 is SNHLY and CDR2 is FYNNEI in the germline V gene. Trimming removed 3 bases from V and 2 bases from J, with 14 bases in between. This CDR3 has 15 amino acids. The CDR3 DNA is TGTGCCAGCAGTGACCCCCGGAGGGCCCCCTACGAGCAGTACTTC. This translates into CASSDPRRAPYEQYF.

The rearrangement links TRBV6-5 to TRBJ2-7, with TRBD1 matching 7 bases. The CDR3 length is 14 residues. CDR1 and CDR2 (germline): MNHEY, SVGAGI. V was clipped by 4 bases and J by 0 bases; unmatched bases: 3. CDR3 in DNA: TGTGCCAGCAGTTCTTGGGACAGCTCCTACGAGCAGTACTTC. This codes for CASSSWDSSYEQYF.

This clone was picked up one time. The V and J genes are TRBV4-2 and TRBJ2-6; D assignment may be TRBD1 or TRBD2 (5 bases each). This CDR3 has 16 residues. Germline V lookup: CDR1 LGHNA, CDR2 YNFKEQ. V dropped 0 bases and J dropped 4 bases, with 10 bases sitting between them. The CDR3 reads CASSQEAGTGANVLTF. The CDR3 region has the DNA TGTGCCAGCAGCCAAGAGGCAGGGACCGGGGCCAACGTCCTGACTTTC.

This clone was seen a few times. The chain is built from TRBV4-1 and TRBJ2-2; the D is unclear. CDR1 and CDR2 (germline): MGHRA, YSYEKL. The CDR3 is 14 amino acids. V gave up 0 bases and J gave up 8 bases, with 10 bases separating them. The CDR3 nucleotides read TGCGCCAGCAGCCAAGAAAGAGTCGCTGGGGAGCTGTTTTTT. It translates to CASSQERVAGELFF.

This clone was seen more than once but under ten times. This chain joins TRBV2 and TRBJ2-3, with 8 nucleotides matching TRBD2. The CDR3 covers 16 residues. CDR1 is SNHLY, CDR2 FYNNEI, per germline. J was trimmed by 3 bases and V by 1 base; bases with no gene match: 6. CDR3 protein: CASSEGRGARTDTQYF. The CDR3 DNA follows: TGTGCCAGCAGTGAAGGGCGGGGGGCCAGGACAGATACGCAGTATTTT.

The chain is built from TRBV3-1 (or the pseudogene TRBV3-2) and TRBJ2-7; possible D gene TRBD2, 5 bases. The CDR3 spans 13 residues. CDR1 is LGHDT and CDR2 is YNNKEL in the germline V gene (reference sequence). Between the trimmed V and J ends, which lost 7 bases and 5 bases, there was a span of 15 bases. CDR3 in DNA: TGTGCCAGCACCGTCGGCGGGTCCCACGAGCAGTACTTC. Protein product: CASTVGGSHEQYF.